The 24 T cell receptor beta chains below all came from one sample that was sequenced in a study of vaccination effects on CD4 cells after COVID-19. No cognate antigen is known for these TCRs. Using immunoSEQ multiplex PCR, the repertoire was profiled, and TCRdb retains in-frame clones only, with some absent. The table includes roughly 50,000 clones, 60% to 80% detected once. Antigen-specific CD4+ T cell clonotypes were called by their expansion after viral peptide-pool culture in ViraFEST. When ten to eleven days of culture had elapsed, CD4+ T cells were isolated. Previously uninfected by SARS-CoV-2, the vaccine recipients also showed negative nucleocapsid antibodies. The sequences come from CD4+ T cells from PBMCs cultured with HCoV-OC43 spike peptides, collected before COVID-19 vaccination. Subset of the sample: HCoV-OC43 spike overlapping peptide pool stimulation. The receptors here all came from a human donor who received a COVID-19 vaccine.

The J gene is TRBJ2-7, the V gene TRBV5-1; TRBD1 matches 7 bases. The length of the CDR3 is 17 residues. Per the germline V gene, CDR1 is SGHRS and CDR2 is YFSETQ. J was trimmed by 1 base and V by 3 bases; bases with no gene match: 13. CDR3: CASSSFGGTDLSYEQYV. The CDR3 DNA is TGCGCCAGCAGCTCTTTTGGTGGGACAGACTTATCCTACGAGCAGTACGTC.

This chain uses TRBV4-1 with TRBJ1-1, with D tentatively TRBD1 (6 bases). Germline V gene sequence: CDR1 MGHRA, CDR2 YSYEKL. V was cut by 1 base and J by 0 bases, with 12 bases left in between. CDR3 length: 16 amino acids. Here the CDR3 DNA reads TGCGCCAGCAGCCAAGTTACAGGGCCAATGAACACTGAAGCTTTCTTT. This translates into CASSQVTGPMNTEAFF.

The CDR3 sequence is CASSSRSGEETQYF. CDR3 sequence (DNA): TGTGCCAGCAGCTCCAGATCAGGGGAAGAGACCCAGTACTTC. This chain uses TRBV11-3 with TRBJ2-5; perhaps TRBD1 as D (6 bases). Germline V gene sequence: CDR1 SGHNT, CDR2 YENEEA. CDR3 length: 14 residues. Trimming took 4 bases from V and 3 from J, leaving 12 bases between them.

The chain is built from TRBV11-3 and TRBJ2-5; 8 nucleotides agree with TRBD2. Germline values: CDR1 SGHNT, CDR2 YENEEA. The CDR3 is made up of 16 amino acids. Trimming took 1 base from V and 1 from J; bases not matched to a gene: 5. The CDR3 is CASSLGSGGTQETQYF. The CDR3 DNA reads as TGTGCCAGCAGCTTAGGAAGCGGGGGAACCCAAGAGACCCAGTACTTC.

This sequence joins TRBV7-3 and TRBJ2-1; 9 bases are shared with TRBD2. CDR3 length: 15 residues. V lost 5 bases and J lost 6; bases outside the gene matches: 8. The germline V gene encodes CDR1 SGHTA and CDR2 FQGTGA. CDR3 in DNA: TGTGCCAGCAGCCGAGCGCTAGCGGGGATCAATGAGCAGTTCTTC. Amino acids: CASSRALAGINEQFF. Variable domain in full (rest from reference TRBV7-3 and TRBJ2-1): GAGVSQTPSNKVTEKGKYVELRCDPISGHTALYWYRQSLGQGPEFLIYFQGTGAADDSGLPNDRFFAVRPEGSVSTLKIQRTERGDSAVYLCASSRALAGINEQFFGPGTRLTVL.

Points on this clone: At one end the junction does not follow the germline gene, possibly because of a read error. V is TRBV11-2 and J is TRBJ1-6, with D possibly matching TRBD1 (6 bases). The CDR3 runs 15 residues. Germline values: CDR1 SGHAT, CDR2 FQNNGV. The CDR3 spells CASSLGGGYNSPLHF. The CDR3 DNA reads TGTGCCAGCAGTTTAGGGGGGGGATATAATTCACCCCTCCACTTT.

This chain uses TRBV28 with TRBJ1-1, with D possibly matching TRBD1 (5 bases). CDR1 MDHEN and CDR2 SYDVKM come from the germline V gene. The CDR3 loop spans 15 amino acids. The V and J ends lost 5 bases and 2 bases respectively, with 15 bases between them. CDR3 DNA: TGTGCCAGCAGTCTTGGCGGGACTGTAAACACTGAAGCTTTCTTT. It codes for CASSLGGTVNTEAFF. Filled out from reference TRBV28 and TRBJ1-1, the complete variable domain reads DVKVTQSSRYLVKRTGEKVFLECVQDMDHENMFWYRQDPGLGLRLIYFSYDVKMKEKGDIPEGYSVSREKKERFSLILESASTNQTSMYLCASSLGGTVNTEAFFGQGTRLTVV.

The genes are TRBV4-3 and TRBJ2-1; D unclear. CDR1 is LGHNA, CDR2 YSLEER, per germline. The CDR3 length is 17 residues. V lost 0 bases and J 5 bases, leaving 17 bases between the germline ends. For the CDR3, the DNA is TGCGCCAGCAGCCAAGAATATCGTGGTGGATCAGACAATGAGCAGTTCTTC. This gives the protein CASSQEYRGGSDNEQFF.

There are a few counts of this clone. The V call is TRBV7-8, the J call TRBJ2-2, with TRBD1 matching 11 bases. CDR3 length: 16 amino acids. Germline assignment: CDR1 SGHVS and CDR2 FQNEAQ. V trimming: 6 bases; J trimming: 4 bases; junction bases outside the gene matches: 7. CDR3 amino acids: CASSLGQGDGTGELFF. CDR3 bases: TGTGCCAGCAGTCTGGGACAGGGGGACGGCACCGGGGAGCTGTTTTTT.

V and J are TRBV24-1 and TRBJ1-5, with TRBD1 as a possible D gene (5 bases). CDR1 KGHDR and CDR2 SFDVKD come from the germline V gene. The ends were cut back, 3 bases at V and 3 bases at J, with 8 bases in the middle. This CDR3 region has 14 residues. CDR3 residues: CATSDEGSNQPQHF. CDR3 in DNA: TGTGCCACCAGTGATGAGGGGTCCAATCAGCCCCAGCATTTT.

The chain employs TRBV4-1 and TRBJ2-1; TRBD2 matches 7 bases. CDR3 length: 17 amino acids. Germline V gene data show CDR1 as MGHRA and CDR2 as YSYEKL. V was pared by 4 bases and J by 9 bases, with 18 bases of the junction left unmatched. The CDR3 loop is CASSPHGAGDSGGEQFF. As DNA, the CDR3 is TGCGCCAGCAGCCCGCACGGCGCGGGGGACTCCGGGGGTGAGCAGTTCTTC.

This chain connects TRBV24-1 to TRBJ2-5; possibly TRBD1 for D (5 bases). Germline CDR1 and CDR2: KGHDR and SFDVKD. The CDR3 consists of 14 residues. V was shortened by 2 bases and J by 2 bases, with 8 bases between the two germline ends. For the CDR3, the DNA is TGTGCCACCAGTGATTCACAGGCACAAGAGACCCAGTACTTC. It codes for CATSDSQAQETQYF.

This clone was counted a single time. This chain joins TRBV12-3 or TRBV12-4 and TRBJ2-1; D possibly corresponds to TRBD1 (5 bases). This CDR3 is built from 13 residues. The V end lost 1 base, the J end lost 10 bases, and 11 bases lay between the germline ends. CDR3 nucleotide sequence: TGTGCCAGCAGTTTAGTGGGGCTTGGCGAGCAGTTCTTC. Translating it yields CASSLVGLGEQFF.

This rearrangement joins TRBV25-1 to TRBJ1-5; a possible D gene is TRBD1 (5 bases). Trimming removed 5 bases from V and 2 bases from J, with 13 bases in between. The CDR3 is 15 residues long. Germline assignment: CDR1 MGHDK and CDR2 SYGVNS. CDR3 nucleotide sequence: TGTGCCAGCAGTCCGTTGGGGGGAGGCAATCAGCCCCAGCATTTT. Protein sequence: CASSPLGGGNQPQHF.

This rearrangement joins TRBV14 to TRBJ1-6; TRBD1 matches at 7 bases. CDR3 length equals 16 residues. V dropped 4 bases and J dropped 0; count of bases not matched to a gene: 3. Per germline, CDR1 SGHDN and CDR2 FVKESK. DNA for the CDR3: TGTGCCAGCAGCCGGGGACAGCCCTCCTATAATTCACCCCTCCACTTT. Amino acids: CASSRGQPSYNSPLHF.

This sequence joins TRBV3-1 (or the pseudogene TRBV3-2) and TRBJ2-1, with TRBD2 identical over 7 bases. J lost 4 bases, V lost 4 bases, and 10 bases had no gene match. The CDR3 loop spans 16 amino acids. Germline V lookup: CDR1 LGHDT, CDR2 YNNKEL (reference sequence). The CDR3 coding sequence is TGTGCCAGCAGCCCCTCCGGGGGTAGCGGGTACAATGAGCAGTTCTTC. Its protein is CASSPSGGSGYNEQFF.

This clone was seen more than once but under ten times. The rearrangement joins TRBV7-9 to TRBJ1-5, with D unclear. With 3 bases removed from V and 6 bases from J, the gap between germline ends came to 9 bases. The CDR3 spans 13 residues. Germline-derived CDR1 and CDR2 are SEHNR and FQNEAQ (reference sequence). The CDR3 DNA follows: TGTGCCAGCAGCTTGCAAGGATCTCAGCCCCAGCATTTT. Its protein product is CASSLQGSQPQHF.

V usage is TRBV10-2 and J usage is TRBJ2-3, with D unresolved. Trimming took off 3 bases at V and 0 bases at J, with 10 bases between the two ends. The CDR3 has 15 residues. Germline V gives CDR1 WSHSY, CDR2 SAAADI. CDR3 in DNA: TGCGCCAGCAGTGATCTGGGAACTAGCACAGATACGCAGTATTTT. Encoded protein: CASSDLGTSTDTQYF.

This chain uses TRBV21-1 with TRBJ1-2; whether TRBD1, the table's D call, matches the DNA was not checked. TRBV21-1 is a pseudogene segment. The CDR3 is made up of 16 amino acids. CDR3: CASSRVRQGEGYGYTF. The CDR3 nucleotides read TGTGCCAGCAGCAGGGTCCGACAGGGCGAAGGCTATGGCTACACCTTC.

The CDR3 reads CASSPLTGQPQETQYF. DNA for the CDR3: TGCGCCAGCAGCCCTCTAACGGGACAGCCACAAGAGACCCAGTACTTC. V gene TRBV5-1 combines with J gene TRBJ2-5; 7 bases align to TRBD1. The germline CDR1 and CDR2 sequences are SGHRS and YFSETQ. The CDR3 runs to 16 residues. The V and J ends lost 4 bases and 2 bases, in that order; junction bases with no gene match: 11.

This clone has more than one count but fewer than ten. The chain carries TRBV27 and TRBJ2-3; D perhaps matches TRBD2 (6 bases). In germline, CDR1 is MNHEY, CDR2 SMNVEV (reference sequence). The germline V and J ends were trimmed by 3 bases and 2 bases, with 12 bases remaining between them. This CDR3 spans 15 amino acids. Here the CDR3 reads CASSLGDLPTDTQYF. Here the CDR3 DNA reads TGTGCCAGCAGTTTGGGGGACTTACCCACAGATACGCAGTATTTT.

The V call is TRBV6-5, the J call TRBJ2-7; D uncertain. CDR3 length equals 14 residues. The V gene lost 6 bases and the J gene lost 0 bases, with 12 bases spanning the gap. Germline-derived CDR1 and CDR2 are MNHEY and SVGAGI. This CDR3 reads CASRLTRSSYEQYV. CDR3 sequence (DNA): TGTGCCAGCAGACTTACAAGGAGCTCCTACGAGCAGTACGTC.

The chain links TRBV29-1 to TRBJ1-1; the D gene is possibly TRBD1 (5 bases). This CDR3 comprises 13 residues. V lost 2 bases and J lost 5, with 12 bases in between. Germline loops: CDR1 SQVTM, CDR2 ANQGSEA. This chain's CDR3 is CSVETLRQTEAFF. The CDR3 coding sequence is TGCAGCGTTGAAACTTTGAGACAGACTGAAGCTTTCTTT.

The genes are TRBV12-3 or TRBV12-4 and TRBJ1-2, with 9 bases fitting TRBD1. The CDR3 is made up of 13 amino acids. Germline trimming cut 5 bases from V and 6 bases from J; bases unmatched to any gene: 4. The CDR3 region is CASSEGQGNGYTF. CDR3 in DNA: TGTGCCAGCAGTGAGGGACAGGGAAATGGCTACACCTTC.